The T cell receptor beta chain described here comes from a study of blood T cells in healthy people across ages (dated by TCRdb to about 2015). Broadly, across the study: In model experiments, template switching captured about one uniquely barcoded TCR beta cDNA molecule for every two T cells. Using deep sequencing normalized with unique cDNA molecular identifiers, the study measured how TCR beta repertoire diversity changes with age. Donors were grouped into four age groups: young (average roughly 15 years), middle-aged (around 39), aged (roughly 67) and long-lived (less than 85). Donors of different ages were randomly distributed across sequencing lanes to avoid experimental bias. For two donors (one aged 18 to 29 and one aged 80 or older), the study analyzed two additional independent replicas of 1 million unique cDNA reads from the same blood draw.

Paper-wide results and their limitations: Estimates of total diversity based on one million sequenced T cells were considered lower bounds and underestimates. Bulk unsorted PBMC profiling prevented conclusive comparison of naive and antigen-experienced compartments. Compared with the aged group, more naive CD4+ T cells, fewer expanded clones and increased TCR diversity were shown by the long-lived group, suggesting age selection. Because donor CMV infection status was unknown, age-related changes in expanded clonotypes were potentially confounded. Observed TCR beta diversity correlated strongly with the percentage of naive T cells measured by flow cytometry. As age increased, observed TCR beta diversity per million T cells dropped in a roughly linear way, and a significant reduction was already evident by age around 41.

The approximately 41 donors, aged 6 to 90 years, were systemically healthy Caucasian individuals from Russia. Each donor gave around 9.5 milliliters of peripheral blood, collected into EDTA-treated Vacutainer tubes. Ficoll-Paque density-gradient centrifugation was used to isolate PBMCs, with at least 6.5 million obtained per sample. Total RNA, at least 6 micrograms per sample, was extracted from PBMCs with Trizol reagent. For every donor, flow cytometry on a PBMC aliquot measured the percentage of naive CD45RAhigh/CD27high T cells. The junction carries 14 bases between V and J, which are trimmed by 5 bases and 3 bases respectively. CDR1 and CDR2, per the germline V gene (reference sequence), are SEHNR and FQNEAQ. Reading from cysteine to phenylalanine, the CDR3 counts 14 amino acids. Solely the CDR3 DNA is kept, with 42 bases framed from the first base. This clonotype was seen only a few times. This receptor's antigen is unknown. Base quality data are lacking; no much larger clone is found one base away.

Library construction relied on 5' RACE. The run used an Illumina HiSeq 2500. The second PCR ran for roughly 7 to 11 cycles and used a J-beta primer mix along with a sample-barcoded 5' primer. A unique molecular identifier was introduced onto each TCR beta cDNA molecule by a template-switch 5' adaptor carrying 12 random nucleotides. Each sample yielded at least 2.5 million CDR3-containing paired-end reads. All of the RNA was converted into first-strand cDNA using the Mint cDNA synthesis kit, with a TRBC-specific oligonucleotide serving as the primer. All cDNA was treated with uracil-DNA glycosylase and then went through a first 18-cycle PCR with the universal primers M1SS and BC2_uni_R. The authors' analysis ran thus. For normalization, 1 million high-quality reads, each with a distinct molecular identifier, were randomly selected from each sample. Instead of being binned into consensus sequences, reads with shared molecular identifiers were discarded. MiTCR, set to a Q25 quality threshold and the strictest error-elimination algorithm, was used for CDR3 identification, clonotype clustering and error correction. A nonparametric unseen species model with Euler transformation was used to estimate lower-bound total TCR beta diversity. TCRdb cleaned the public reads at Q25 with fastp, built clones with MiXCR and kept in-frame beta chains. Entries are consolidated by CDR3 protein sequence, retaining the most common genes and DNA. For this entry, the V and J calls and clone size follow TCRdb and not the study's own pipeline. The sample yields hundreds of thousands of distinct CDR3 sequences; around 42% were counted once. Of the sample, approximately 20% falls within the top ten clones.

The chain links TRBV7-9 with TRBJ2-7; the D match is possibly TRBD1 or TRBD2, with 6 bases aligned in each. What was sequenced was blood. This sequence originates from a man in his fifties or sixties in good health. This receptor carries the CDR3 CASSQMGGVYEQYF. The DNA sequence is as follows: TGTGCCAGCAGCCAGATGGGGGGCGTCTACGAGCAGTACTTC. The entire variable domain, with the stretches around the CDR3 drawn from the reference TRBV7-9 and TRBJ2-7 proteins, is DTGVSQNPRHKITKRGQNVTFRCDPISEHNRLYWYRQTLGQGPEFLTYFQNEAQLEKSRLLSDRFSAERPKGSFSTLEIQRTEQGDSAMYLCASSQMGGVYEQYFGPGTRLTVT.